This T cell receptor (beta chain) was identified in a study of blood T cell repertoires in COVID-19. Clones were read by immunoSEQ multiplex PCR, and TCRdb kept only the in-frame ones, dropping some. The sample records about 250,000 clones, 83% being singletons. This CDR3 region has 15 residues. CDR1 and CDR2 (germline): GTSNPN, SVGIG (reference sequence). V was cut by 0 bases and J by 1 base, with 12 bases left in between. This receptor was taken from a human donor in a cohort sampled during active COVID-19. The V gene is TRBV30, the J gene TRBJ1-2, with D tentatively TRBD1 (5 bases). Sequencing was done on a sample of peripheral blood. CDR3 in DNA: TGTGCCTGGAGTGTAATGGGGGGAGGTAACTATGGCTACACCTTC. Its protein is CAWSVMGGGNYGYTF.